A single sample gave rise to the 24 T cell receptor beta chains below, sequenced in a study of blood T cell repertoires in COVID-19. This table comes from immunoSEQ multiplex PCR, and its TCRdb copy is limited to in-frame clones, with some not included. Of about 210,000 clones in the sample, roughly four fifths were seen once. Material: peripheral blood. The source of these receptors is a woman aged 45 to 65 with active or convalescent COVID-19.

The V and J genes are TRBV28 and TRBJ1-3; no reliable D call. V was clipped by 6 bases and J by 0 bases, with 12 bases between them. The CDR3 contains 15 residues. Germline CDR1 is MDHEN and CDR2 is SYDVKM. CDR3 DNA: TGTGCCAGCAGCCCCGAAACAAGCTCTGGAAACACCATATATTTT. This gives the protein CASSPETSSGNTIYF.

The V gene is TRBV4-1, the J gene TRBJ2-2; the D gene is possibly TRBD2 (5 bases). The CDR3 sequence is 16 residues long. Germline assignment: CDR1 MGHRA and CDR2 YSYEKL. Trimming stripped 0 bases from V and 1 base from J, with 9 bases between. The CDR3 loop is CASSQDWTRNTGELFF. The CDR3 DNA is TGCGCCAGCAGCCAAGACTGGACTCGGAACACCGGGGAGCTGTTTTTT.

This clone occurred once. V usage is TRBV4-1 and J usage is TRBJ2-1; tentatively, D is TRBD2 (6 bases). The V end was cut by 4 bases, the J end by 9 bases, with 13 bases between. CDR1 and CDR2 (germline): MGHRA, YSYEKL. The CDR3 consists of 13 residues. CDR3: CASSPEGRREQFF. The CDR3 nucleotides are TGCGCCAGCAGCCCGGAGGGCCGACGTGAGCAGTTCTTC.

This chain uses TRBV28 with TRBJ1-4; tentative D call: TRBD1 (6 bases). The CDR3 has 14 amino acids. Germline values: CDR1 MDHEN, CDR2 SYDVKM. Trimming removed 8 bases from V and 4 bases from J, with 14 bases in between. CDR3 residues: CASVGARGNEKLFF. CDR3 bases: TGTGCCAGCGTAGGCGCCAGGGGTAATGAAAAACTGTTTTTT.

This chain uses TRBV28 with TRBJ2-4; 7 bases match TRBD1. Trimming at V came to 6 bases and at J to 1 base, leaving 6 bases not matched to a gene. The CDR3 consists of 15 residues. Germline V gene sequence: CDR1 MDHEN, CDR2 SYDVKM. CDR3 protein: CASRKGALAKNIQYF. For the CDR3, the DNA is TGTGCCAGCAGAAAGGGGGCTTTGGCCAAAAACATTCAGTACTTC.

The gene calls are TRBV11-3 and TRBJ1-1; 7 bases agree with TRBD1. The trim removed 1 base at V and 0 bases at J, leaving 5 bases unmatched. The germline gives CDR1 SGHNT, CDR2 YENEEA. CDR3 length: 16 residues. The CDR3: CASSLGPGTVNTEAFF. The CDR3 coding sequence is TGTGCCAGCAGCTTAGGACCCGGGACAGTGAACACTGAAGCTTTCTTT.

The genes are TRBV5-1 and TRBJ2-1, with D possibly being TRBD2 (6 bases). The CDR3 has 15 amino acids. V lost 2 bases and J lost 2, with 11 bases in between. The germline CDR1 and CDR2 sequences are SGHRS and YFSETQ. The CDR3 DNA is TGCGCCAGCAGCTTAGCGGGTCAACCCTACAATGAGCAGTTCTTC. Translated, it gives CASSLAGQPYNEQFF. The full variable domain, its missing parts supplied by reference TRBV5-1 and TRBJ2-1, is KAGVTQTPRYLIKTRGQQVTLSCSPISGHRSVSWYQQTPGQGLQFLFEYFSETQRNKGNFPGRFSGRQFSNSRSEMNVSTLELGDSALYLCASSLAGQPYNEQFFGPGTRLTVL.

The chain links TRBV5-1 to TRBJ2-3, with TRBD2 matching over 7 bases. This CDR3 is 16 amino acids long. Germline V gives CDR1 SGHRS, CDR2 YFSETQ. The V segment lost 3 bases and the J segment 6 bases; nucleotides outside the gene matches: 13. CDR3 bases: TGCGCCAGCAGCTGGGAGGGGCTAAGGCCCCTGGATACGCAGTATTTT. Its translation: CASSWEGLRPLDTQYF.

The genes are TRBV2 and TRBJ1-1; 9 positions match TRBD1. The V and J ends lost 7 bases and 10 bases, in that order; junction bases with no gene match: 10. The CDR3 contains 13 residues. Germline V gene sequence: CDR1 SNHLY, CDR2 FYNNEI. The chain's CDR3 is CASITDRGGGAFF. The CDR3 DNA sequence: TGTGCCAGCATTACGGACAGGGGAGGAGGAGCTTTCTTT.

This clone was seen a handful of times. The rearrangement joins TRBV6-5 to TRBJ1-2; 7 bases agree with TRBD1. V trimming: 0 bases; J trimming: 4 bases; junction bases outside the gene matches: 2. This CDR3 is built from 14 residues. The germline CDR1 and CDR2 sequences are MNHEY and SVGAGI. CDR3 DNA: TGTGCCAGCAGTTACTCCCGACAGGGCTATGGCTACACCTTC. As protein: CASSYSRQGYGYTF.

The gene calls are TRBV19 and TRBJ2-1; TRBD2 is a possible D gene (7 bases). Germline V lookup: CDR1 LNHDA, CDR2 SQIVND (reference sequence). The CDR3 covers 15 residues. V was cut by 3 bases and J by 7 bases, with 16 bases left in between. The CDR3 loop is CASSMRGGVSNEQFF. The CDR3, as DNA: TGTGCCAGTAGTATGAGAGGGGGGGTCTCGAATGAGCAGTTCTTC.

The chain employs TRBV6-5 and TRBJ2-7; TRBD2 matches 9 bases. This CDR3 comprises 15 residues. CDR1 and CDR2 from the germline V gene are MNHEY and SVGAGI. Trimming at V came to 4 bases and at J to 0 bases, leaving 4 bases not matched to a gene. The CDR3 loop is CASSFDSGSSYEQYF. CDR3 in DNA: TGTGCCAGCAGTTTCGATAGCGGGAGCTCCTACGAGCAGTACTTC.

This chain uses TRBV6-1 with TRBJ2-4; TRBD1 aligns across 8 bases. This CDR3 region has 17 residues. Germline-derived CDR1 and CDR2 are MNHNS and SASEGT. The trim removed 0 bases at V and 8 bases at J, leaving 12 bases unmatched. The CDR3 DNA reads as TGTGCCAGCAGTGAAGCCGGGGACAGGTCAAGGACGGACATTCAGTACTTC. Amino acid sequence: CASSEAGDRSRTDIQYF.

In its sample, this clone was seen a few times. V and J are TRBV30 and TRBJ1-6; 7 nucleotides agree with TRBD1. Germline V gene lookup returns CDR1 GTSNPN and CDR2 SVGIG (reference sequence). V lost 4 bases, J lost 7 bases, and 4 bases stayed unmatched. CDR3 length: 13 amino acids. The CDR3, as DNA: TGTGCCTGGACCCCGGGACAGAATTCACCCCTCCACTTT. Translation: CAWTPGQNSPLHF.

The V call is TRBV7-2, the J call TRBJ2-7, with 8 nucleotides matching TRBD1. Germline trimming cut 0 bases from V and 0 bases from J; bases unmatched to any gene: 1. CDR1 and CDR2 (germline): SGHTA, FQGNSA. This CDR3 has 15 residues. The CDR3 sequence: CASSLAGTGSYEQYF. CDR3 sequence (DNA): TGTGCCAGCAGCTTAGCTGGGACAGGCTCCTACGAGCAGTACTTC.

The chain employs TRBV7-9 and TRBJ2-3, with 10 nucleotides matching TRBD1. The V gene end was trimmed by 5 bases and the J gene end by 6 bases; junction bases not matched to a gene: 8. CDR3 size: 15 residues. Germline values: CDR1 SEHNR, CDR2 FQNEAQ (reference sequence). This chain's CDR3 is CASSTGTGVLDTQYF. CDR3 bases: TGTGCCAGCAGCACCGGGACAGGGGTTTTGGATACGCAGTATTTT.

The chain employs TRBV6-1 and TRBJ2-1, with TRBD1 matching 7 bases. J gave up 8 bases and V 2 bases, and 9 bases lay outside the gene matches. Germline V gene lookup returns CDR1 MNHNS and CDR2 SASEGT. CDR3 length: 15 residues. CDR3: CASSEWKTGWDEQFF. The CDR3 bases are TGTGCCAGCAGTGAATGGAAGACAGGGTGGGATGAGCAGTTCTTC.

This clone has only one observation. J is TRBJ1-4 and V is TRBV24-1; D not certain. CDR1 and CDR2 (germline): KGHDR, SFDVKD. Deletions cut 0 bases from V and 8 bases from J, with 18 bases between. This CDR3 contains 17 residues. For the CDR3, the DNA is TGTGCCACCAGTGATTTGGGTTTAACGGCAGGAGGGGAAAAACTGTTTTTT. This gives the protein CATSDLGLTAGGEKLFF.

This clone was seen only a few times. The chain combines TRBV5-4 with TRBJ2-7, with 11 bases that match TRBD1. The CDR3 runs to 15 residues. Germline V gene data show CDR1 as SGHNT and CDR2 as YYREEE (reference sequence). The J segment lost 5 bases and the V segment lost 4 bases, leaving 8 bases of the junction unmatched. CDR3: CASSDSGTGGNEQYF. For the CDR3, the DNA is TGTGCCAGCAGCGATTCCGGGACAGGGGGAAACGAGCAGTACTTC.

J is TRBJ2-7 and V is TRBV29-1, with D perhaps matching TRBD1 (6 bases). CDR1 SQVTM and CDR2 ANQGSEA come from the germline V gene. With 6 bases removed from V and 0 bases from J, the gap between germline ends came to 6 bases. CDR3 length: 11 residues. CDR3 loop: CSVTGSYEQYF. The CDR3 DNA sequence: TGCAGCGTGACAGGCTCCTACGAGCAGTACTTC.

This sequence joins TRBV3-1 (or the pseudogene TRBV3-2) and TRBJ2-4, with 9 bases matching TRBD1. This CDR3 has 17 amino acids. CDR1 is LGHDT and CDR2 is YNNKEL in the germline V gene (reference sequence). V dropped 3 bases and J dropped 2; count of bases not matched to a gene: 8. DNA of the CDR3: TGTGCCAGCAGCCAGTATGGGGACAGGGTGACCAAAAACATTCAGTACTTC. This gives the protein CASSQYGDRVTKNIQYF.

As to this clone: The sample carries other DNA sequences with the same CDR3. The V call is TRBV7-3, the J call TRBJ1-1; D might be TRBD1 (6 bases). This CDR3 has 13 residues. Germline loops: CDR1 SGHTA, CDR2 FQGTGA. Trimming cost V 5 bases and J 1 base, with 8 bases left between them. CDR3 in DNA: TGTGCCAGCAGCAGGACAGAGAACACTGAAGCTTTCTTT. Its protein product is CASSRTENTEAFF.

The CDR3 coding sequence is TGTGCCAGCAGTTTAAGAGGGACAGGGAACACTGAAGCTTTCTTT. This translates into CASSLRGTGNTEAFF. The V call is TRBV28, the J call TRBJ1-1; TRBD1 matches 8 bases. Germline trimming cut 2 bases from V and 1 base from J; bases unmatched to any gene: 3. Germline assignment: CDR1 MDHEN and CDR2 SYDVKM. The CDR3 spans 15 residues.

The chain links TRBV7-9 to TRBJ1-1; TRBD1 aligns across 7 bases. The CDR3 is made up of 11 amino acids. The germline gives CDR1 SEHNR, CDR2 FQNEAQ (reference sequence). Trimming at V came to 5 bases and at J to 8 bases, leaving 2 bases not matched to a gene. In DNA form, the CDR3 reads TGTGCCAGCAGCATCAGGGGGGAAGCTTTCTTT. It codes for CASSIRGEAFF.